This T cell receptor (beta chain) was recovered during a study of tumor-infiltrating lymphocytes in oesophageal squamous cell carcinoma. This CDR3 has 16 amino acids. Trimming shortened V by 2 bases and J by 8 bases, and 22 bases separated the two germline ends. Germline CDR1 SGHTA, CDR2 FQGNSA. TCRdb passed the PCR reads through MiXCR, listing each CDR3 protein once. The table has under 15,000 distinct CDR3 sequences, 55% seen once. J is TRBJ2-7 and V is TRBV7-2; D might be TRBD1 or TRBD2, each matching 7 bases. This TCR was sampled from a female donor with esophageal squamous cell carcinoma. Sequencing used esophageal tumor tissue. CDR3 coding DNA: TGTGCCAGCAGCTTATGGTTTGGGAGGGGGCGTTTCAAGCAGTACTTC. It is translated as CASSLWFGRGRFKQYF.